One T cell receptor beta chain is described in this entry. This clone came up a few times. The antigen it binds to is not known. Base qualities are not recorded, but no much larger clone differs from it by a single base. The cohort consisted of approximately 670 healthy bone marrow donors. At the time of sampling, every cohort member was nominally healthy, though immune exposures that went unrecorded were likely present. The donor tested CMV seronegative, placing the donor among the 350 or so seronegative members of the cohort. A peripheral blood sample was collected from each donor, and TCR beta sequencing was performed on peripheral blood mononuclear cells. The Qiagen DNeasy Blood Extraction Kit was used to extract genomic DNA from the blood cell samples. Libraries were prepared through the immunoSEQ multiplex PCR assay. A mixture of 60 forward primers for TCR Vbeta segments and 13 reverse primers for TCR Jbeta segments was used in the multiplex PCR. Amplification of the CDR3 region of rearranged TCR beta genes was performed with a multiplex PCR assay on genomic DNA. On the Illumina HiSeq System, the amplified TCR beta libraries were sequenced as 87-base-pair reads. On the authors' methods: Across the 700 or so repertoires, a later analysis counted around 80 million unique TCR beta chains, 8.5 million to 12 million of which were shared by at least two donors. To remove PCR and sequencing errors, raw reads were error-corrected and collapsed into unique sequences using a nearest-neighbor algorithm that merged closely related sequences. V, D and J gene segments were assigned by aligning CDR3 sequences to IMGT reference sequences. For a sequence to be retained, a match of at least six nucleotides to both a V gene segment and a J gene segment was required. Rearrangements were classified as productive when the CDR3 lacked stop codons and remained in frame with V and J, and all other rearrangements were classified as non-productive. CDR3 was defined by IMGT convention, running from the second conserved V-encoded cysteine to the conserved J-encoded phenylalanine. Sequences without an unambiguous match to a single V gene segment were excluded from the earlier analysis of a few hundred of the donors. An earlier analysis of over 450 of the donors classified V segments as functional when productive rearrangements were above 56.7% and as segregating when the standard deviation between donors was above 5%. A statistical classification framework was built to diagnose cytomegalovirus status from the catalog of TCR beta chain sequences. In a later analysis, TCR nucleotide sequences were compared against IMGT/GENE-DB human TR gene sequences so that V and J genes could be assigned. The TCRdist pipeline was used in a later analysis to assign CDR3 sequences and most-parsimonious VDJ recombination scenarios. In a later analysis, each TCR beta chain was defined by its CDR3 amino acid sequence together with its V-gene family, and reads lacking a unique V-gene family were excluded. To address suspected cross-contamination and a sequencing artifact, a later analysis removed approximately 600 highly shared, low-generation-probability nucleotide sequences. In a later analysis, a clonal expansion index for each public chain was calculated from normalized within-repertoire ranks of inferred template counts. In a later analysis, generation probabilities were computed with a VDJ recombination model fitted to out-of-frame rearrangements, and the resulting probabilities were checked against IGoR. In a later analysis, TCR-TCR, TCR-HLA and TCR-CMV co-occurrence was scored with hypergeometric tests, and a repertoire-size bias correction was applied to TCR pairs. False discovery rates were estimated in a later analysis by permuting HLA or CMV assignments 20 times. In a later analysis, co-occurring TCRs were grouped with DBSCAN, and TCRdist sequence similarity was added when clustering was performed within HLA-allele-positive subsets. Repertoires with fewer than 30,000 or more than 120,000 public chains were left out of co-occurrence clustering, as were about 5 repertoires with anomalous nucleotide sharing. The table was pulled from immuneACCESS by TCRdb, which kept in-frame rearrangements only. Such tables lose some clones; where checked, under half of the loss comes from unresolved V genes, and the rest has no known cause. V and J calls and clone size are as listed in that table; D and trimming were resolved from the DNA. The sample data list 100,000 to 150,000 clones, and around 85% of these were observed just once. Clones ranked in the top ten supply roughly 1.7% of the sample.

This sample was included in a study of cytomegalovirus exposure and HLA in healthy donors (dated by TCRdb to about 2017). At the level of the whole study: An earlier analysis of approximately 640 of the donors reported about 250 Gb of sequence data and approximately 110 million unique TCR beta sequences from around 200 million T cells. Roughly 300 gigabases of sequencing data and 75 million to 85 million unique TCR sequences made up an early release that covered several hundred HLA-typed donors. The genetic ancestry cluster associated with self-reported Caucasian donors included roughly four fifths of the roughly 400 genotyped donors. The aim of the study was to test whether cataloging public T cell receptors could identify signatures of past pathogen exposure. Using immunosequencing, the study profiled T cell repertoires from 500 to 800 subjects and related those repertoires to cytomegalovirus serostatus. Along with the approximately 600-subject first cohort, a separate validation cohort of 120 different subjects was used. To predict cytomegalovirus infection status, the study combined high-throughput TCR immunosequencing, statistical association of individual TCRs with disease status, and machine learning. To study patterns of TCR occurrence, a later analysis re-analyzed previously published TCR beta repertoires from around 670 donors and added high-resolution HLA genotyping. Rather than using new phenotypic data, the later analysis identified candidate immune exposures from TCR beta sequences and from how often those sequences occurred across donors. An earlier analysis of approximately 640 of the donors applied high-throughput TCR beta sequencing to assess whether each TCR beta V gene segment acted as functional or pseudogenic. Donor age, sex, ethnicity and CMV serostatus were compiled together with the repertoire data. A later genetic analysis took genome-wide SNP genotypes for about 55% of the 666 donors and used that subset as a discovery cohort. Every repertoire in the discovery cohort had been generated on one and the same sequencing platform. HLA typing covered class I and class II loci at four-digit resolution. The number of typed donors differed by locus: roughly 629-640 for A, B, C, DRB1 and DQB1; some 500 for DQA1; 606 for DPA1; and about 450 for DPB1. Four or five DR-DQ haplotypes were treated as single units for association and clustering because of strong linkage in the cohort. Across about 380 genotyped donors of the cohort, an average of 235,054 unique TCR beta nucleotide sequences per donor were sequenced, and roughly a sixth of those sequences were non-productive. Broader findings and caveats from the paper: In a later genetic analysis, fewer N-insertions in productive TCRs were reported among donors in an Asian-associated ancestry cluster than the 666-donor mean. A further reported finding was that TCR beta sequences accurately predicted the HLA-A and HLA-B alleles for most subjects in the first cohort. The classifier was reported to diagnose cytomegalovirus status with high specificity and sensitivity in both the original cohort and the validation cohort. A cluster of highly shared sequence variants was judged likely to be a technical artifact of the sequencing pipeline. Because some donors lacked HLA typing at each locus, the association tests relied only on the typed subset. According to the authors, the approach could potentially be generalized to other disease states and immunological phenotypes. A few of the identified cytomegalovirus-associated TCR beta chains were confirmed in vitro to be specific for cytomegalovirus antigens. According to a later analysis, most CMV-associated TCR beta chains appeared to be HLA-restricted, and the HLA associations seemed to be driven largely by CMV exposure. Presence/absence analyses assumed roughly uniform sequencing depth across donors, an assumption that may not hold. Immune exposure information for the cohort was limited to CMV serostatus. Only TCR beta chains were sequenced in this cohort, and the absence of alpha or paired-chain data limited detectable features. While some public TCRs were present in many individuals, most TCR sequences turned up only very rarely across donors. According to a later analysis, parvovirus B19, influenza, CMV and Epstein-Barr virus appeared linked to several top co-occurrence clusters. Approximately 18 rarely observed V segments, including chromosome 9 orphons, were excluded from the earlier analysis of a few hundred of the donors because counts were too low. Correlated functional status among segregating V segments might reflect linkage disequilibrium, but an unknown experimental factor could not be ruled out. The study listed around 160 TCR beta chains as associated with cytomegalovirus. A later analysis found that TCR association rates varied across HLA loci, with DRB1 alleles showing the most associated TCRs and HLA-C alleles the fewest. Strong co-occurrence of HLA alleles, especially DR and DQ, made assigning TCR associations to individual alleles difficult. An association between a missense DCLRE1C variant and V-gene and J-gene trimming of TCR beta chains was found in a later genetic analysis and replicated in an independent cohort. A later analysis associated 15,000 or so TCR beta sequences with specific HLA alleles at a false discovery rate of 0.05. In a later analysis, HLA-associated TCR beta chains showed more clonal expansion and lower generation probabilities than non-associated chains that were equally common. An earlier analysis of several hundred of the donors showed that most TCR beta V segments appeared in productive rearrangements either about 90% or about 30% of the time, which broadly matched IMGT annotations. The 87-base-pair reads could not distinguish some IMGT-functional V segments, including TRBV6-2 and TRBV6-3, so those segments were excluded.

V loses 0 bases of germline sequence and J loses 1 base, and the interval between the two ends is 11 bases. CDR1 and CDR2 were assigned from the germline V gene as LGHNA and YSLEER. From the cysteine up to the phenylalanine, the CDR3 has a length of 16 residues. Only the CDR3 region is kept as DNA, spanning 48 bases read in frame from base 1. The sequencing sample was made of PBMCs. The chain uses TRBV4-3 and TRBJ2-3; the D gene remains uncertain. The TCR originated in a boy between 10 and 17 years old in good health and CMV-seronegative. CDR3 loop: CASSQDLASGTDTQYF. At the DNA level, the sequence is TGCGCCAGCAGCCAAGATTTGGCTAGTGGCACAGATACGCAGTATTTT.